The T cell receptor beta chain described here comes from a study of T cell clusters in autoimmune cytopenias. Approximately 36,000 genome equivalents of blood DNA were amplified for TRB. One tube held mixed TRB-A and TRB-B primer pools for touch-down PCR. Each CDR3 protein gets one entry in TCRdb, which reprocessed the multiplex PCR reads and gives no DNA. Its clone listing holds about 6,000 distinct CDR3 sequences. This clonotype is deemed medium-sized (0.01 to 0.1%) by its frequency. The germline V gene has CDR1 MNHEY and CDR2 SVGAGI. This CDR3 contains 14 residues. The chain combines TRBV6-5 with TRBJ2-6; TCRdb's D gene call, TRBD2, goes unchecked for lack of DNA. This clonotype was sampled from a human donor with an autoimmune cytopenia or autoimmune hepatitis (not recorded which). What was sequenced was peripheral blood. Here the CDR3 reads CASSGGAGANVLTF.